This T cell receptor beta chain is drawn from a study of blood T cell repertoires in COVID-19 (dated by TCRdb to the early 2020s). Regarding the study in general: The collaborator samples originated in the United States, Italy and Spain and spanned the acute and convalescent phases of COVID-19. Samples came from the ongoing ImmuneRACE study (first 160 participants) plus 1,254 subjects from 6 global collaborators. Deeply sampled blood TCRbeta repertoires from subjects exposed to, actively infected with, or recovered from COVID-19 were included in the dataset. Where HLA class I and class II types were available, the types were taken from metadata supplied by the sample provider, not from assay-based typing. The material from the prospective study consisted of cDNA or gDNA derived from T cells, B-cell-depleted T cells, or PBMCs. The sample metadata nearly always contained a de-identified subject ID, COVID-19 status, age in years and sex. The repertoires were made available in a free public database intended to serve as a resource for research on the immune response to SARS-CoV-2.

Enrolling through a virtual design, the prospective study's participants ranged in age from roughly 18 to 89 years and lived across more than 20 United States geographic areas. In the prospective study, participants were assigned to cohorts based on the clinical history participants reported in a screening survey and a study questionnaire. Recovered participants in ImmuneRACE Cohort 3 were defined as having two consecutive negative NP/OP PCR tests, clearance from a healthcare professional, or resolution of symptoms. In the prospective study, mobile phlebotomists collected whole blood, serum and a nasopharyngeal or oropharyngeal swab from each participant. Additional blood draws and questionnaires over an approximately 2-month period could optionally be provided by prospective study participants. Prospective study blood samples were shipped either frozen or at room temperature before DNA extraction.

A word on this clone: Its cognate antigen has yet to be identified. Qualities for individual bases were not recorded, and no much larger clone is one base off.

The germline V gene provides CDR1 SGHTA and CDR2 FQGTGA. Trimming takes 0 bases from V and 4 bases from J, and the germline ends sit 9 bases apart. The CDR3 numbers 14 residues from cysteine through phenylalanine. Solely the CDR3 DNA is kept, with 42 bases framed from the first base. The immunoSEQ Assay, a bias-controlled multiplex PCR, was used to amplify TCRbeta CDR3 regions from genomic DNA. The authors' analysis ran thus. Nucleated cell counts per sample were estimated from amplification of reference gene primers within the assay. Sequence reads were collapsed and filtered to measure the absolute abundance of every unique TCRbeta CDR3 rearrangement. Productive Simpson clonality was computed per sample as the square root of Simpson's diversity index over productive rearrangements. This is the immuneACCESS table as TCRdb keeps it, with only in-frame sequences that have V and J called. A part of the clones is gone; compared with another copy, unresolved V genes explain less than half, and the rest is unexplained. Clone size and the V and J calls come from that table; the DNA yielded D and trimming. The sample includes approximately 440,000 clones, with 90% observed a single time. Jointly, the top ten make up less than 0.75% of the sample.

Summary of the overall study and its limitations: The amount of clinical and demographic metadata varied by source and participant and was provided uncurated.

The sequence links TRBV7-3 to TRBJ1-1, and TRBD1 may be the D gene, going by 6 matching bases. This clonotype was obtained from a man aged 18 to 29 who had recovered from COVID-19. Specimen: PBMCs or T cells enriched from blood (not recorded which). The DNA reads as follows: TGTGCCAGCAGCTTAACGCCAGGGGCCACTGAAGCTTTCTTT. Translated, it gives CASSLTPGATEAFF.